The 26 T cell receptor beta chains below all came from one sample that was sequenced in a study of long-term antiretroviral therapy in people with HIV. Researchers ran immunoSEQ v3.0 at survey level. Profiling relied on immunoSEQ multiplex PCR, and the TCRdb table lists in-frame clones only, not all of them. The sample contains roughly 17,000 clones, 80% to 90% of which appear only once. The material was unsorted PBMCs, obtained 0.3 years after starting antiretroviral therapy. The receptors derive from a man aged 18 to 29 with HIV.

The J gene is TRBJ2-2, the V gene TRBV7-9, with D possibly matching TRBD1 (5 bases). Germline CDR1 is SEHNR and CDR2 is FQNEAQ (reference sequence). The CDR3 has 13 amino acids. Trimming left V 6 bases short and J 6 bases short, with 11 bases between. CDR3 amino acids: CASSSTGSGELFF. DNA for the CDR3: TGTGCCAGCAGTTCAACAGGTTCCGGGGAGCTGTTTTTT.

This chain uses TRBV19 with TRBJ1-1; no firm D call. Between the trimmed V and J ends, which lost 5 bases and 1 base, there was a span of 8 bases. This CDR3 comprises 13 residues. Germline V gene lookup returns CDR1 LNHDA and CDR2 SQIVND (reference sequence). CDR3 protein: CASSLWGNTEAFF. DNA for the CDR3: TGTGCCAGTAGTCTTTGGGGGAACACTGAAGCTTTCTTT.

This chain connects TRBV19 to TRBJ2-1; D possibly corresponds to TRBD2 (5 bases). V gave up 5 bases and J gave up 4 bases, with 9 bases separating them. In germline, CDR1 is LNHDA, CDR2 SQIVND (reference sequence). The CDR3 has 13 residues. CDR3 protein: CASSDGGYNEQFF. CDR3 sequence (DNA): TGTGCCAGTAGTGACGGCGGGTACAATGAGCAGTTCTTC.

Only a few counts were recorded for this clone. The chain combines TRBV9 with TRBJ2-7; D not certain. Trimming removed 4 bases at V and 4 bases at J, with 9 bases between. In germline, CDR1 is SGDLS, CDR2 YYNGEE. CDR3 length equals 12 residues. DNA for the CDR3: TGTGCCAGCAGCCGATCTGGGTACGAGCAGTACTTC. Translating it yields CASSRSGYEQYF.

V is TRBV27 and J is TRBJ2-1, with 11 bases aligning to TRBD2. In germline, CDR1 is MNHEY, CDR2 SMNVEV (reference sequence). This CDR3 is 16 amino acids long. Trimming removed 5 bases from V and 6 bases from J; junction bases left unmatched: 9. As DNA, the CDR3 is TGTGCCAGCAGTCTGACACTAGCGGGGGTTCTCAATGAGCAGTTCTTC. Translated, it gives CASSLTLAGVLNEQFF.

The count of this clone is one. The chain is built from TRBV11-3 and TRBJ2-1; either TRBD1 or TRBD2 may supply D (6 bases each). CDR3 length: 16 amino acids. The germline CDR1 and CDR2 sequences are SGHNT and YENEEA. The V end was cut by 0 bases, the J end by 4 bases, with 13 bases between. The DNA of the CDR3 is TGTGCCAGCAGCTTAGATTATGGAGGGGGGTACAATGAGCAGTTCTTC. This gives the protein CASSLDYGGGYNEQFF.

In its sample, this clone was seen a few times. This chain joins TRBV29-1 and TRBJ2-1; either TRBD1 or TRBD2 may fit D (6 bases each). V was trimmed by 4 bases and J by 15 bases, leaving 22 bases between them. CDR1 and CDR2 from the germline V gene are SQVTM and ANQGSEA. This CDR3 has 13 amino acids. CDR3 residues: CSVVLGDGGPLFF. The CDR3 region has the DNA TGCAGCGTTGTCTTGGGTGACGGGGGCCCCTTGTTCTTC.

Worth noting for this clone: An end of the junction differs from the germline gene, which may be a read error. The V and J genes are TRBV7-2 and TRBJ1-2, with 8 bases identical to TRBD1. This CDR3 is built from 14 residues. Germline-derived CDR1 and CDR2 are SGHTA and FQGNSA. CDR3 nucleotides: TGTGCCAGCAGCTTAAGCAGGACAGGGTATGGTTACACCTTC. Translation gives CASSLSRTGYGYTF.

This chain uses TRBV7-6 with TRBJ2-5; tentative D call: TRBD1 (6 bases). The CDR3 length is 16 residues. Germline V CDR1 and CDR2: SGHVS, FNYEAQ. With 3 bases removed from V and 5 bases from J, the gap between germline ends came to 19 bases. The CDR3 DNA sequence: TGTGCCAGCAGCTTCGGACAGTCCTTCCTAATTGAGACCCAGTACTTC. Encoded protein: CASSFGQSFLIETQYF.

The CDR3 reads CASSFPAGQPQHF. The CDR3 DNA follows: TGTGCCAGCAGTTTTCCGGCGGGACAGCCCCAGCATTTT. The V gene is TRBV6-6, the J gene TRBJ1-5, with D unclear. The germline CDR1 and CDR2 sequences are MNHNY and SVGAGI (reference sequence). The CDR3 spans 13 residues. Between the trimmed V and J ends, which lost 4 bases and 7 bases, there was a span of 11 bases.

The gene calls are TRBV5-1 and TRBJ2-1; the D gene could be TRBD1 or TRBD2 (5 bases each). The CDR3 length is 15 residues. V lost 1 base and J 8 bases, leaving 16 bases between the germline ends. The germline V gene has CDR1 SGHRS and CDR2 YFSETQ. CDR3 sequence (DNA): TGCGCCAGCAGCTTGTTATCCGGGGCTGTTGATGAGCAGTTCTTC. Translation: CASSLLSGAVDEQFF.

V gene TRBV30 combines with J gene TRBJ1-4; D remains unclear. The CDR3 is made up of 12 amino acids. Germline assignment: CDR1 GTSNPN and CDR2 SVGIG (reference sequence). The ends were cut back, 7 bases at V and 8 bases at J, with 14 bases in the middle. CDR3 sequence: CASGRVGEKLFF. The CDR3 nucleotides read TGTGCCTCCGGTAGGGTTGGGGAAAAACTGTTTTTT.

The chain couples TRBV6-1 to TRBJ2-3, with 11 bases lining up with TRBD1. V lost 1 base, J lost 4 bases, and 1 base stayed unmatched. The germline CDR1 and CDR2 sequences are MNHNS and SASEGT. The CDR3 has 15 residues. The CDR3 coding sequence is TGTGCCAGCAGTGAAGGGACAGGGGGCGCAGATACGCAGTATTTT. Translating gives CASSEGTGGADTQYF.

In this sample, this clone turned up a few times. DNA for the CDR3: TGTGCCAGCAGCTTAAATACAGGGGGTGAGGGCTATGGCTACACCTTC. This codes for CASSLNTGGEGYGYTF. The rearrangement links TRBV7-9 to TRBJ1-2, with 8 positions matching TRBD1. Trimming removed 2 bases from V and 4 bases from J; junction bases left unmatched: 9. The germline CDR1 and CDR2 sequences are SEHNR and FQNEAQ (reference sequence). This CDR3 has 16 amino acids.

This clone was recorded a few times. The genes are TRBV5-6 and TRBJ1-1, with 7 positions matching TRBD1. V shed 4 bases, J shed 7 bases, and the junction held 7 bases outside the gene matches. Germline CDR1 is SGHDT and CDR2 is YYEEEE. CDR3 length equals 13 residues. The CDR3 nucleotides are TGTGCCAGCAGCCCATTCCGGGACAGTGAAGCTTTCTTT. This gives the protein CASSPFRDSEAFF.

This chain joins TRBV7-8 and TRBJ2-3, with TRBD2 matching 10 bases. Germline loops: CDR1 SGHVS, CDR2 FQNEAQ. V was clipped by 5 bases and J by 4 bases; unmatched bases: 9. This CDR3 is 16 amino acids long. The CDR3 sequence: CASSEALAGWADTQYF. The CDR3 DNA is TGTGCCAGCAGCGAAGCACTAGCGGGGTGGGCAGATACGCAGTATTTT.

This chain links TRBV6-1 with TRBJ1-5; TRBD1 agrees at 7 bases. The CDR3 extends over 14 amino acids. J was trimmed by 9 bases and V by 9 bases; bases with no gene match: 14. Germline V lookup: CDR1 MNHNS, CDR2 SASEGT. CDR3 DNA sequence: TGTGCCAGTCGACAGGGTTTTTCGGTACGGCCCCAGCATTTT. It encodes CASRQGFSVRPQHF.

V is TRBV19 and J is TRBJ1-5; 7 bases map to TRBD1. V dropped 6 bases and J dropped 0; count of bases not matched to a gene: 5. The CDR3 spans 15 residues. Germline CDR1 and CDR2: LNHDA and SQIVND (reference sequence). The CDR3: CASRRDSYSNQPQHF. CDR3 nucleotides: TGTGCCAGTAGGAGGGACAGTTATAGCAATCAGCCCCAGCATTTT. Using reference TRBV19 and TRBJ1-5 for the parts outside the CDR3, the full variable domain is DGGITQSPKYLFRKEGQNVTLSCEQNLNHDAMYWYRQDPGQGLRLIYYSQIVNDFQKGDIAEGYSVSREKKESFPLTVTSAQKNPTAFYLCASRRDSYSNQPQHFGDGTRLSIL.

The CDR3, as DNA: TGTGCCAGCAGCTTAGTCCCCGGGGAGCTGTTTTTT. Protein product: CASSLVPGELFF. The rearrangement uses TRBV7-8 and TRBJ2-2, with D hard to call. The CDR3 spans 12 residues. With 1 base removed from V and 6 bases from J, the gap between germline ends came to 3 bases. Germline values: CDR1 SGHVS, CDR2 FQNEAQ.

The J gene is TRBJ2-4, the V gene TRBV28; 7 nucleotides match TRBD1. Losses at the gene ends were 6 bases for V and 7 bases for J; bases not matched to a gene: 15. The CDR3 is made up of 16 amino acids. Germline lookup yields CDR1 MDHEN and CDR2 SYDVKM. The CDR3 protein is CASRYRGLTNGNIQYF. In nucleotides, the CDR3 is TGTGCCAGCAGATACAGGGGCCTCACGAACGGGAACATTCAGTACTTC.

The chain couples TRBV5-4 to TRBJ2-3; TRBD2 matches at 8 bases. V shed 4 bases and J 6 bases; nucleotides not matched to a gene: 13. This CDR3 is built from 16 residues. Germline V gene sequence: CDR1 SGHNT, CDR2 YYREEE (reference sequence). CDR3 protein: CASSPWVAGGDDTQYF. In nucleotides, the CDR3 is TGTGCCAGCAGCCCCTGGGTTGCGGGGGGTGACGATACGCAGTATTTT.

The chain recombines TRBV4-2 with TRBJ2-3, with D possibly being TRBD2 (6 bases). The germline CDR1 and CDR2 sequences are LGHNA and YNFKEQ. CDR3 length: 16 residues. The ends were cut back, 0 bases at V and 2 bases at J, with 12 bases in the middle. Here the CDR3 reads CASSQELGTPTDTQYF. For the CDR3, the DNA is TGTGCCAGCAGCCAAGAATTGGGGACTCCCACAGATACGCAGTATTTT.

The CDR3 protein is CASSGWGRTNNEQFF. In DNA form, the CDR3 reads TGTGCCAGCAGTGGGTGGGGCCGGACAAACAATGAGCAGTTCTTC. J is TRBJ2-1 and V is TRBV6-1, with D possibly being TRBD1 (5 bases). V lost 4 bases and J 5 bases, leaving 15 bases between the germline ends. This CDR3 is 15 amino acids long. CDR1 MNHNS and CDR2 SASEGT come from the germline V gene.

This clone was counted between two and nine times. This chain joins TRBV7-8 and TRBJ2-2; 9 bases fit TRBD1. This CDR3 has 15 residues. In germline, CDR1 is SGHVS, CDR2 FQNEAQ. V gave up 6 bases and J gave up 6 bases; unmatched junction bases: 8. The CDR3 sequence: CASRQGTGKAGELFF. The CDR3 bases are TGTGCCAGCAGACAAGGGACAGGGAAAGCCGGGGAGCTGTTTTTT.

The J gene is TRBJ2-2, the V gene TRBV9, with D possibly being TRBD1 or TRBD2 (8 bases each). This CDR3 contains 16 residues. Trimming removed 2 bases at V and 3 bases at J, with 14 bases between. The germline V gene has CDR1 SGDLS and CDR2 YYNGEE. Here the CDR3 DNA reads TGTGCCAGCAGCGTTAGCGGGACAGGATACACCGGGGAGCTGTTTTTT. It translates to CASSVSGTGYTGELFF.

In its sample, this clone was seen a few times. The rearrangement links TRBV7-9 to TRBJ1-4, with 8 nucleotides matching TRBD1. The CDR3 is 14 residues long. Germline CDR1 is SEHNR and CDR2 is FQNEAQ (reference sequence). V lost 5 bases and J lost 7; bases outside the gene matches: 6. CDR3 amino acids: CASSLQGGREKLFF. DNA of the CDR3: TGTGCCAGCAGCCTACAGGGGGGTCGTGAAAAACTGTTTTTT.